These 32 T cell receptor beta chains were all obtained from the same sample, sequenced in a study of cytomegalovirus exposure and HLA in healthy donors. With 60 Vbeta and 13 Jbeta primers, the PCR was carried out. Method: immunoSEQ multiplex PCR; TCRdb's copy keeps in-frame clones and lacks some. The repertoire consists of about 130,000 clones, with 83% occurring once and the leading ten covering approximately 3.6%. Input material: PBMCs. The receptors shown here come from a woman aged 35 to 49 in good health and CMV-seropositive.

The chain uses TRBV9 and TRBJ1-3; D perhaps matches TRBD1 (6 bases). Trimming pared 4 bases from V and 2 bases from J, leaving 16 bases between. This CDR3 is built from 16 residues. Germline-derived CDR1 and CDR2 are SGDLS and YYNGEE. CDR3 in DNA: TGTGCCAGCAGCTCCGCGGGGGGGGCAGCTGGAAACACCATATATTTT. As protein: CASSSAGGAAGNTIYF.

The chain couples TRBV11-2 to TRBJ2-3; possible D gene TRBD2, 6 bases. This CDR3 has 17 residues. In germline, CDR1 is SGHAT, CDR2 FQNNGV. Trimming removed 6 bases from V and 3 bases from J, with 22 bases in between. The CDR3: CASRGTGEVPRTDTQYF. The CDR3 DNA follows: TGTGCCAGCAGGGGTACGGGAGAGGTGCCGCGAACAGATACGCAGTATTTT.

This CDR3 is CASSLSRANEKLFF. The CDR3 DNA follows: TGTGCCAGCAGTTTAAGCAGGGCTAATGAAAAACTGTTTTTT. V usage is TRBV28 and J usage is TRBJ1-4; perhaps TRBD1 as D (5 bases). Trimming removed 2 bases at V and 3 bases at J, with 7 bases between. The CDR3 is 14 amino acids. Germline CDR1 and CDR2: MDHEN and SYDVKM.

The chain links TRBV6-5 to TRBJ1-1; D is uncertain. CDR3 length equals 14 residues. CDR1 is MNHEY and CDR2 is SVGAGI in the germline V gene. Trimming pared 8 bases from V and 6 bases from J, leaving 19 bases between. This CDR3 is CASVRSHLFSEAFF. DNA of the CDR3: TGTGCCAGCGTGAGGTCCCATCTTTTCTCTGAAGCTTTCTTT.

V usage is TRBV28 and J usage is TRBJ1-4; TRBD1 is a possible D gene (6 bases). Germline values: CDR1 MDHEN, CDR2 SYDVKM. Trimming stripped 4 bases from V and 6 bases from J, with 21 bases between. This CDR3 has 17 residues. The CDR3 sequence is CASSSLGGRGGDEKLFF. CDR3 nucleotide sequence: TGTGCCAGCAGTTCTCTGGGGGGCAGGGGAGGGGATGAAAAACTGTTTTTT.

This clone has just one count. J is TRBJ1-2 and V is TRBV7-3, with a tentative D call TRBD1 (5 bases). CDR3 size: 14 residues. Trimming pared 5 bases from V and 7 bases from J, leaving 17 bases between. Germline V gives CDR1 SGHTA, CDR2 FQGTGA. This CDR3 is CASSPTVGQGGYTF. The CDR3 nucleotides read TGTGCCAGCAGCCCCACCGTCGGGCAGGGTGGCTACACCTTC. Full variable domain (rest looked up from reference TRBV7-3 and TRBJ1-2): GAGVSQTPSNKVTEKGKYVELRCDPISGHTALYWYRQSLGQGPEFLIYFQGTGAADDSGLPNDRFFAVRPEGSVSTLKIQRTERGDSAVYLCASSPTVGQGGYTFGSGTRLTVV.

The V and J genes are TRBV19 and TRBJ1-2, with a tentative D call TRBD1 (6 bases). Germline loops: CDR1 LNHDA, CDR2 SQIVND (reference sequence). The CDR3 length is 14 residues. V lost 5 bases, J lost 7 bases, and 17 bases lay in between. CDR3 loop: CASSEGVVGPGYTF. CDR3 sequence (DNA): TGTGCCAGTAGTGAGGGGGTGGTGGGTCCTGGCTACACCTTC.

The chain employs TRBV19 and TRBJ2-3, with no clear D. Trimming pared 1 base from V and 1 base from J, leaving 6 bases between. Germline V gene data show CDR1 as LNHDA and CDR2 as SQIVND (reference sequence). The CDR3 sequence is 14 residues long. CDR3 in amino acids: CASSIVSGTDTQYF. CDR3 bases: TGTGCCAGTAGTATAGTCTCGGGCACAGATACGCAGTATTTT.

The V gene is TRBV18, the J gene TRBJ2-1; TRBD2 aligns across 8 bases. The CDR3 runs to 17 residues. The V gene end was trimmed by 3 bases and the J gene end by 0 bases; junction bases not matched to a gene: 7. Germline V gene lookup returns CDR1 KGHSH and CDR2 LQKENI. In nucleotides, the CDR3 is TGTGCCAGCTCACCCAAGCAAAGCGGGAGCTCCTACAATGAGCAGTTCTTC. It is translated as CASSPKQSGSSYNEQFF. Supplemented by reference TRBV18 and TRBJ2-1, the full variable domain reads NAGVMQNPRHLVRRRGQEARLRCSPMKGHSHVYWYRQLPEEGLKFMVYLQKENIIDESGMPKERFSAEFPKEGPSILRIQQVVRGDSAAYFCASSPKQSGSSYNEQFFGPGTRLTVL.

This clone has a single count. The chain joins TRBV9 to TRBJ2-1; 10 bases agree with TRBD2. The CDR3 is made up of 17 amino acids. J gave up 2 bases and V 3 bases, and 8 bases lay outside the gene matches. Germline CDR1 and CDR2: SGDLS and YYNGEE. CDR3 amino acids: CASSAQSGRAPYNEQFF. In DNA form, the CDR3 reads TGTGCCAGCAGCGCTCAGAGCGGGAGGGCCCCCTACAATGAGCAGTTCTTC.

The CDR3: CASSSNTGFGTDTQYF. The CDR3 nucleotides are TGTGCCAGCAGCTCCAATACAGGGTTTGGGACAGATACGCAGTATTTT. The genes are TRBV7-3 and TRBJ2-3, with D possibly matching TRBD1 (6 bases). With 4 bases removed from V and 3 bases from J, the gap between germline ends came to 17 bases. Germline V gene sequence: CDR1 SGHTA, CDR2 FQGTGA. The CDR3 is 16 residues long.

This sequence joins TRBV27 and TRBJ2-4; maybe TRBD2 (7 bases). This CDR3 spans 16 amino acids. V shed 0 bases and J shed 1 base, with 10 bases lying between them. In germline, CDR1 is MNHEY, CDR2 SMNVEV (reference sequence). The CDR3, as DNA: TGTGCCAGCAGTTTATCGAGGGGGGGGGCCAAAAACATTCAGTACTTC. Encoded protein: CASSLSRGGAKNIQYF.

The chain uses TRBV7-9 and TRBJ2-2; TRBD1 matches 9 bases. Trimming cost V 5 bases and J 6 bases; bases outside gene matches: 10. The CDR3 has 16 residues. Germline V lookup: CDR1 SEHNR, CDR2 FQNEAQ (reference sequence). The CDR3 DNA sequence: TGTGCCAGCAGCCCCCCGGGACAGGGAGTTTCCGGGGAGCTGTTTTTT. It yields the protein CASSPPGQGVSGELFF.

The V gene is TRBV19, the J gene TRBJ2-1, with TRBD2 matching over 11 bases. CDR1 and CDR2 (germline): LNHDA, SQIVND (reference sequence). Germline trimming cut 9 bases from V and 3 bases from J; bases unmatched to any gene: 7. CDR3 length: 15 residues. For the CDR3, the DNA is TGTGCCAGCACTTCGACTAGCGGGGTCTACAATGAGCAGTTCTTC. Translating it yields CASTSTSGVYNEQFF.

This chain joins TRBV19 and TRBJ2-2, with D hard to call. The ends were cut back, 6 bases at V and 6 bases at J, with 14 bases in the middle. The CDR3 sequence is 14 residues long. In germline, CDR1 is LNHDA, CDR2 SQIVND (reference sequence). The CDR3 DNA is TGTGCCAGTAGAAAAGAGTTCGCTTCCGGGGAGCTGTTTTTT. Its translation is CASRKEFASGELFF.

The chain joins TRBV6-6 to TRBJ2-3; TRBD2 agrees at 9 bases. The V and J ends lost 5 bases and 0 bases, in that order; junction bases with no gene match: 3. The CDR3 spans 15 residues. Germline V gene sequence: CDR1 MNHNY, CDR2 SVGAGI (reference sequence). The chain's CDR3 is CASSSGRQSTDTQYF. The CDR3 DNA is TGTGCCAGCAGTAGCGGGAGGCAAAGCACAGATACGCAGTATTTT.

This clone was recorded a few times. The chain recombines TRBV6-5 with TRBJ1-1; 11 bases agree with TRBD1. CDR1 MNHEY and CDR2 SVGAGI come from the germline V gene. The CDR3 length is 12 residues. V dropped 6 bases and J dropped 8; count of bases not matched to a gene: 2. CDR3: CASRGTGGEAFF. The CDR3 nucleotides read TGTGCCAGCAGGGGGACAGGGGGAGAAGCTTTCTTT.

The chain combines TRBV5-1 with TRBJ2-7; 12 nucleotides line up with TRBD1. Germline V gives CDR1 SGHRS, CDR2 YFSETQ. V shed 0 bases, J shed 6 bases, and the junction held 7 bases outside the gene matches. This CDR3 has 16 amino acids. CDR3 region: CASSLDGGDRGREQYF. CDR3 bases: TGCGCCAGCAGCTTGGATGGCGGGGACAGGGGGCGCGAGCAGTACTTC.

This clone is a singleton in its sample. The J gene is TRBJ2-5, the V gene TRBV5-6; TRBD1 is a possible D gene (6 bases). This CDR3 is 14 amino acids long. Germline V lookup: CDR1 SGHDT, CDR2 YYEEEE. V was cut by 5 bases and J by 4 bases, with 15 bases left in between. CDR3 DNA: TGTGCCAGCAGTCAACAGGGCCATGGAGAGACCCAGTACTTC. Translation: CASSQQGHGETQYF.

CDR3 region: CATSRTGTGVKNIQYF. CDR3 in DNA: TGTGCCACCAGTAGAACCGGGACAGGGGTCAAAAACATTCAGTACTTC. The genes are TRBV15 and TRBJ2-4, with TRBD1 matching over 10 bases. Germline V lookup: CDR1 LNHNV, CDR2 YYDKDF (reference sequence). The V gene end was trimmed by 6 bases and the J gene end by 3 bases; junction bases not matched to a gene: 8. The CDR3 sequence is 16 residues long.

This clone was seen only a few times. The chain links TRBV4-2 to TRBJ2-3, with 12 bases identical to TRBD2. With 4 bases clipped from V and 2 bases from J, the junction kept 22 bases outside the gene matches. CDR1 is LGHNA, CDR2 YNFKEQ, per germline. The CDR3 is made up of 22 amino acids. CDR3 region: CASSPSRGGLAGPGGVTDTQYF. The CDR3 DNA is TGTGCCAGCAGCCCGAGCAGGGGTGGACTAGCGGGACCAGGCGGGGTCACAGATACGCAGTATTTT.

This chain joins TRBV28 and TRBJ2-7; no definite D call. Germline CDR1 is MDHEN and CDR2 is SYDVKM. V was cut by 6 bases and J by 6 bases, with 12 bases left in between. CDR3 length: 12 residues. DNA for the CDR3: TGTGCCAGCAGCGATTCGTACGGCGAGCAGTACTTC. It yields the protein CASSDSYGEQYF.

DNA of the CDR3: TGTGCCAGCAGCCAAGGGGGGGCGGGAGAGGCTTCTAATGAGCAGTTCTTC. It encodes CASSQGGAGEASNEQFF. This chain joins TRBV4-2 and TRBJ2-1, with D maybe TRBD2 (7 bases). Germline V lookup: CDR1 LGHNA, CDR2 YNFKEQ. The CDR3 extends over 17 amino acids. Deletions cut 1 base from V and 7 bases from J, with 20 bases between.

The chain links TRBV10-3 to TRBJ2-1; 9 positions agree with TRBD2. This CDR3 spans 14 amino acids. V lost 4 bases to trimming and J lost 6 bases; unmatched junction nucleotides: 4. CDR1 is ENHRY, CDR2 SYGVKD, per germline. The CDR3 sequence: CAISASGTFNEQFF. The CDR3 DNA follows: TGTGCCATCAGTGCTAGCGGGACGTTCAATGAGCAGTTCTTC.

The chain links TRBV2 to TRBJ2-1; the match to TRBD2 covers 12 bases. Germline assignment: CDR1 SNHLY and CDR2 FYNNEI. The CDR3 has 15 amino acids. V dropped 3 bases and J dropped 8; count of bases not matched to a gene: 5. As DNA, the CDR3 is TGTGCCAGCAGTGACGTGACTAGCGGGAGCGATGAGCAGTTCTTC. Translation: CASSDVTSGSDEQFF.

This chain links TRBV11-2 with TRBJ2-5, with 12 positions matching TRBD1. The CDR3 loop spans 17 amino acids. After removal of 5 bases from V and 4 bases from J, the junction contained 11 bases not matched to a gene. Germline CDR1 and CDR2: SGHAT and FQNNGV. CDR3: CASSLTSGTGGGETQYF. Here the CDR3 DNA reads TGTGCCAGCAGCCTAACCTCCGGGACAGGGGGCGGAGAGACCCAGTACTTC.

The genes are TRBV9 and TRBJ2-3; 7 positions match TRBD2. V dropped 0 bases and J dropped 0; count of bases not matched to a gene: 4. This CDR3 comprises 16 residues. Germline CDR1 and CDR2: SGDLS and YYNGEE. The CDR3 protein is CASSVELAQSTDTQYF. CDR3 coding DNA: TGTGCCAGCAGCGTAGAACTAGCGCAAAGCACAGATACGCAGTATTTT. The full variable domain, rest sourced from reference TRBV9 and TRBJ2-3, is DSGVTQTPKHLITATGQRVTLRCSPRSGDLSVYWYQQSLDQGLQFLIQYYNGEERAKGNILERFSAQQFPDLHSELNLSSLELGDSALYFCASSVELAQSTDTQYFGPGTRLTVL.

This CDR3 reads CASSLGQGLTGYTF. The DNA of the CDR3 is TGCGCCAGCAGCTTGGGTCAGGGGTTGACTGGCTACACCTTC. V is TRBV5-1 and J is TRBJ1-2; D is perhaps TRBD1 (6 bases). V was shortened by 0 bases and J by 7 bases, with 13 bases between the two germline ends. The CDR3 covers 14 residues. The germline V gene has CDR1 SGHRS and CDR2 YFSETQ.

The V gene is TRBV5-4, the J gene TRBJ1-2; 9 bases agree with TRBD1. The CDR3 runs 15 residues. Germline V lookup: CDR1 SGHNT, CDR2 YYREEE (reference sequence). V lost 5 bases and J lost 7; bases outside the gene matches: 12. The CDR3 region is CASRLTGGAKSGYTF. The CDR3 nucleotides read TGTGCCAGCAGATTAACAGGGGGCGCGAAATCTGGCTACACCTTC.

The chain combines TRBV13 with TRBJ1-1; 7 positions agree with TRBD1. Unmatched junction bases numbered 17, after V lost 6 bases and J lost 4 bases. Germline V CDR1 and CDR2: PRHDT, FYEKMQ (reference sequence). The CDR3 covers 17 residues. CDR3 region: CASSLSTRQGGGTEAFF. The CDR3 DNA reads TGTGCCAGCAGTTTATCGACCAGACAGGGAGGAGGCACTGAAGCTTTCTTT.

V is TRBV19 and J is TRBJ2-2, with TRBD1 matching 8 bases. Germline V gene lookup returns CDR1 LNHDA and CDR2 SQIVND (reference sequence). The trim removed 8 bases at V and 0 bases at J, leaving 14 bases unmatched. CDR3 length: 18 amino acids. This CDR3 reads CASSIRTGHYSNTGELFF. DNA of the CDR3: TGTGCCAGTTCGATTCGGACAGGGCACTACTCGAACACCGGGGAGCTGTTTTTT.

This chain links TRBV11-2 with TRBJ2-1; 10 bases agree with TRBD2. Trimming at V came to 4 bases and at J to 3 bases, leaving 3 bases not matched to a gene. In germline, CDR1 is SGHAT, CDR2 FQNNGV. This CDR3 contains 15 residues. CDR3 nucleotide sequence: TGTGCCAGCAGCTCGGGACTAGCGTTCTACAATGAGCAGTTCTTC. Amino acids: CASSSGLAFYNEQFF.